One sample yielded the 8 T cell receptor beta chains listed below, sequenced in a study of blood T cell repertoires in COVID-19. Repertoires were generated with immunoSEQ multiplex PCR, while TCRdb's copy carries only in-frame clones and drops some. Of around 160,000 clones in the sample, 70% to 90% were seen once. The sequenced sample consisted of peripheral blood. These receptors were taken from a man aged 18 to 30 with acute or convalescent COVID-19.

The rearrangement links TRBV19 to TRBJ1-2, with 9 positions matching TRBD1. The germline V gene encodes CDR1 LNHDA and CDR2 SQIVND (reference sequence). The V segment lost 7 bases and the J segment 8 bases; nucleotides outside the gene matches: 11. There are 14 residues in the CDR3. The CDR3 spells CASTRGEQGAGYTF. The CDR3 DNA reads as TGTGCCAGTACCCGGGGGGAACAGGGGGCCGGCTACACCTTC.

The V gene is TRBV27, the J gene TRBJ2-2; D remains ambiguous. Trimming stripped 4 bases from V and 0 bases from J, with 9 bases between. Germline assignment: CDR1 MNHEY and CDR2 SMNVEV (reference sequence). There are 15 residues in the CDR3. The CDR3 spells CASSSTTTNTGELFF. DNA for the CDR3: TGTGCCAGCAGTTCTACAACTACGAACACCGGGGAGCTGTTTTTT.

The CDR3 is CASSLDRTGGSPLHF. The DNA for the CDR3 is TGTGCCAGCAGCTTGGATCGGACAGGGGGTTCACCCCTCCACTTT. The V and J genes are TRBV5-8 and TRBJ1-6; TRBD1 matches 10 bases. Germline V lookup: CDR1 SGHTS, CDR2 YDEGEE. V shed 0 bases and J 9 bases; nucleotides not matched to a gene: 3. This CDR3 has 15 residues.

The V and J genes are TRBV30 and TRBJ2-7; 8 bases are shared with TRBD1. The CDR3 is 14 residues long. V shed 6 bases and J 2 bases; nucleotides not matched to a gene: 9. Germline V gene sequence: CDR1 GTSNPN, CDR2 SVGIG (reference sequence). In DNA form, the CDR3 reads TGTGCCTGCCACAATCGGGACAGGACCTACGAGCAGTACTTC. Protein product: CACHNRDRTYEQYF.

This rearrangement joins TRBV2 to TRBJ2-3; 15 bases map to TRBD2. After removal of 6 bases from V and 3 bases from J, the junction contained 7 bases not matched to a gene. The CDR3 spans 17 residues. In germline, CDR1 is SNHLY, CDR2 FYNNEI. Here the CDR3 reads CASRPGLAGGRTDTQYF. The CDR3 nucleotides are TGTGCCAGCAGGCCCGGACTAGCGGGGGGGCGAACAGATACGCAGTATTTT.

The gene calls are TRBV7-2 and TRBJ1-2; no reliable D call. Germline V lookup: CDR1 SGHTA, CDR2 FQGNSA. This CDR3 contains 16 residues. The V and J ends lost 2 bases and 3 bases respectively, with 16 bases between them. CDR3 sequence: CASSLFGPAGDYGYTF. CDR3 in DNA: TGTGCCAGCAGCTTATTTGGCCCCGCGGGCGACTATGGCTACACCTTC.

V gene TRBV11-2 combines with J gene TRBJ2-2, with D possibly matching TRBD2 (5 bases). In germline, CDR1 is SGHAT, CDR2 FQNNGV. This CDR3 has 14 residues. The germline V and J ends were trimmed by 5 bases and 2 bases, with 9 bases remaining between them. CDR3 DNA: TGTGCCAGCAGCACGGACTTCAACACCGGGGAGCTGTTTTTT. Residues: CASSTDFNTGELFF.

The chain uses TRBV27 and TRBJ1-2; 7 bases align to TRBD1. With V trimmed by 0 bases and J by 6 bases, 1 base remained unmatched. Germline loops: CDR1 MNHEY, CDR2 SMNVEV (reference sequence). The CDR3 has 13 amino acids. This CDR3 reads CASSLSQGHGYTF. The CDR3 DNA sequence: TGTGCCAGCAGTTTATCACAGGGGCATGGCTACACCTTC.